The clone carrying this TCR beta chain showed up just a few times. The antigen is unknown. Germline V gives CDR1 MNHEY, CDR2 SMNVEV (reference sequence). Deletions cut 5 bases from V and 4 bases from J, with 14 bases between. This CDR3 spans 14 amino acids. Primers included in the PCR were 60 Vbeta and 13 Jbeta primers. Profiling relied on immunoSEQ multiplex PCR, and the TCRdb table lists in-frame clones only, not all of them. This sample has tens of thousands of clones; about four fifths occur once, and the top ten carry about 1.9%. These data are taken from a study of cytomegalovirus exposure and HLA in healthy donors. Findings and caveats of the study: Confirmation was obtained in vitro that a few CMV-associated chains are specific for CMV antigens. It was reportedly the case that the classifier diagnosed cytomegalovirus status with high specificity and sensitivity. The study assumed roughly uniform donor sequencing depth for presence/absence analyses.

The receptor comes from a man younger than 30 in good health and CMV-seronegative. The rearrangement joins TRBV27 to TRBJ2-5; D is unclear. Sequenced input: PBMCs. The DNA of the CDR3 is TGTGCCAGCAGTCCACAACAGTTTTCAGAGACCCAGTACTTC. This gives the protein CASSPQQFSETQYF.